This T cell receptor beta chain was documented in a study of OX40 agonist ivuxolimab in advanced cancers. Study overall: Partial response was recorded in three patients: one hepatocellular carcinoma and two cutaneous melanoma cases.

V lost 4 bases to trimming and J lost 4 bases; unmatched junction nucleotides: 6. The length of the CDR3 is 16 residues. Per the germline V gene, CDR1 is SGHNT and CDR2 is YYREEE (reference sequence). Sequenced by immunoSEQ multiplex PCR; TCRdb stores in-frame clones only, minus some. The sample comprises 60,000 to 65,000 clones, approximately 80% of which are singletons, and 0.55% to 0.8% rests with the top ten. The table lists this clone with a count of one. The sample here was CD4+ or CD8+ T cells sorted from blood, taken in a trial of the OX40 agonist ivuxolimab. The chain has TRBV5-4 and TRBJ2-1; 12 bases match TRBD2. This TCR was recovered from an adult with an advanced solid tumor such as melanoma, head and neck, liver or kidney cancer. CDR3 sequence reads: CASSAGLAGKYNEQFF. The CDR3 nucleotides are TGTGCCAGCAGCGCGGGACTAGCGGGCAAGTACAATGAGCAGTTCTTC.